This T cell receptor beta chain stems from a study of blood T cell repertoires in COVID-19. Study details: The origin of the acute and convalescent COVID-19 samples was the United States, Italy and Spain. PBMCs, B-cell-depleted T cells, or T cells provided the cDNA or gDNA that made up the material.

This clone came up once. The CDR3 covers 14 residues. J lost 4 bases, V lost 0 bases, and 2 bases had no gene match. Looked up from germline, CDR1 is GTSNPN and CDR2 is SVGIG (reference sequence). Generated by immunoSEQ multiplex PCR, the TCRdb table keeps only in-frame clones and is missing some. The repertoire holds 200,000 or so clones, roughly 80% seen once, with 5.1% in the top ten. The gene calls are TRBV30 and TRBJ2-5; 10 nucleotides align to TRBD2. Sequenced: peripheral blood. This receptor was taken from a human donor in a cohort sampled during active COVID-19. The CDR3 here is CAWSVAGGPETQYF. Written as DNA, the CDR3 is TGTGCCTGGAGTGTAGCGGGAGGGCCAGAGACCCAGTACTTC.